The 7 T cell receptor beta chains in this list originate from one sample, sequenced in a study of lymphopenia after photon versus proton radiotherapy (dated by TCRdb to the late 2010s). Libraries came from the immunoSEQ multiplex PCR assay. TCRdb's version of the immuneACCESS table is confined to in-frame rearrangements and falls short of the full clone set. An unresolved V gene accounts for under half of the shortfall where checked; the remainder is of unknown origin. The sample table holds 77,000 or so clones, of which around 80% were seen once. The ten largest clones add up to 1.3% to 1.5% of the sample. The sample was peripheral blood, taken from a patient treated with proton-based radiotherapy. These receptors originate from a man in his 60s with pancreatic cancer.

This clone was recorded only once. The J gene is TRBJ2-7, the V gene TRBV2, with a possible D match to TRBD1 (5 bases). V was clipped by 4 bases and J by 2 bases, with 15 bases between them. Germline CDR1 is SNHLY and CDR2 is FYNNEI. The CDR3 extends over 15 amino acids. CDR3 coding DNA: TGTGCCAGCAGTGTTGGGGCCCCCCCGGCCTACGAGCAGTACTTC. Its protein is CASSVGAPPAYEQYF.

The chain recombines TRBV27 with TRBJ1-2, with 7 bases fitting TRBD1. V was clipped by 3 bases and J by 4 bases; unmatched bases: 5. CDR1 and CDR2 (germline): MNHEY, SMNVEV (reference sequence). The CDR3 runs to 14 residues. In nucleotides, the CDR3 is TGTGCCAGCAGTTTCAGACAGGGCGCCTATGGCTACACCTTC. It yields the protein CASSFRQGAYGYTF.

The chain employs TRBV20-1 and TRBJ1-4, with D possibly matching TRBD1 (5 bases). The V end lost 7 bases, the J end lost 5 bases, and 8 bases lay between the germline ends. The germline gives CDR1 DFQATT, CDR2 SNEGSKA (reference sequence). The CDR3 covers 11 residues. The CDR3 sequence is CSVKGNEKLFF. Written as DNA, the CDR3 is TGCAGTGTTAAGGGGAATGAAAAACTGTTTTTT.

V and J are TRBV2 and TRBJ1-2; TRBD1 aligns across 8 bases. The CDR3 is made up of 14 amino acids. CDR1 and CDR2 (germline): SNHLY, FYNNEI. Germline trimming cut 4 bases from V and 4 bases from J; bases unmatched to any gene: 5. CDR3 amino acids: CASSGGQAVYGYTF. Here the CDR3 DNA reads TGTGCCAGCAGTGGGGGACAGGCTGTCTATGGCTACACCTTC. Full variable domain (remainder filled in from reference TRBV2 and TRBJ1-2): EPEVTQTPSHQVTQMGQEVILRCVPISNHLYFYWYRQILGQKVEFLVSFYNNEISEKSEIFDDQFSVERPDGSNFTLKIRSTKLEDSAMYFCASSGGQAVYGYTFGSGTRLTVV.

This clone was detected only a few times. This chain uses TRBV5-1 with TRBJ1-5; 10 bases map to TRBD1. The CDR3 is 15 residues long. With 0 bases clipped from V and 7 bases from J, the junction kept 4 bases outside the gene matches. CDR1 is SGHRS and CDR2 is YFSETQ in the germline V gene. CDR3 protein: CASSLGQGARQPQHF. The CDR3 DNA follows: TGCGCCAGCAGCTTGGGACAGGGGGCGCGGCAGCCCCAGCATTTT.

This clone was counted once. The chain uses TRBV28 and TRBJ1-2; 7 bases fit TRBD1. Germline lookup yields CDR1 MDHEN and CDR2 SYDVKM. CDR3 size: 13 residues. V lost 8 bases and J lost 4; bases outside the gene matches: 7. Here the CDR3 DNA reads TGTGCCAGCTACACACAGGGGCCCTATGGCTACACCTTC. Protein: CASYTQGPYGYTF.

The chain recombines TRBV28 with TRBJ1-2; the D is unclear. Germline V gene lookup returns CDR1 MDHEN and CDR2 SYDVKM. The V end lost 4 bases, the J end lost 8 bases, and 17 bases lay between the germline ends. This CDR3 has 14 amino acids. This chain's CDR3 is CASSSNRRRVGYTF. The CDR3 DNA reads TGTGCCAGCAGTTCCAACCGACGGAGGGTCGGCTACACCTTC.